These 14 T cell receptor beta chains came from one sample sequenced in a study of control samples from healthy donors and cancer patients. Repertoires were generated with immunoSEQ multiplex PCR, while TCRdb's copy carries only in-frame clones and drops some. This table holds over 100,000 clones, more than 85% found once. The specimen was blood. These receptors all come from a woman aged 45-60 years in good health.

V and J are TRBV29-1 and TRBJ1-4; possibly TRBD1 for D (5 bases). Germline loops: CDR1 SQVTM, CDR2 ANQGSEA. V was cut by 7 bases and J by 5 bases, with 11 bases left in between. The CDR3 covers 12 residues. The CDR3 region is CSALYRNEKLFF. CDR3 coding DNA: TGCAGCGCCCTCTACAGGAATGAAAAACTGTTTTTT.

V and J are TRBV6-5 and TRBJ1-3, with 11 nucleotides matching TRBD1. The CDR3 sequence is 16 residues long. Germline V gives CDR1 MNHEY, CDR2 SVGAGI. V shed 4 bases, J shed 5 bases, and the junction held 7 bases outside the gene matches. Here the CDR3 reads CASSFGTGGSRNTIYF. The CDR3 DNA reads TGTGCCAGCAGTTTTGGGACAGGGGGGAGTAGAAACACCATATATTTT.

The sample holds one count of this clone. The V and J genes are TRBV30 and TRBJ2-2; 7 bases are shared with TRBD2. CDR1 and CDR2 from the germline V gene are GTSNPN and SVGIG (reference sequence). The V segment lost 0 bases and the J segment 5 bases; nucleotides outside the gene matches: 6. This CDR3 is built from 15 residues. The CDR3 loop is CAWSVRGDLTGELFF. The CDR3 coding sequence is TGTGCCTGGAGTGTACGGGGGGATTTAACCGGGGAGCTGTTTTTT.

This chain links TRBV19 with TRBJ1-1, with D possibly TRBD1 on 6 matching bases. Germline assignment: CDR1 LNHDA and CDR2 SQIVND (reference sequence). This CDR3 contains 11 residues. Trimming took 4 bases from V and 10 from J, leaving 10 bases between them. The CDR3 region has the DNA TGTGCCAGTAGTAAGAAGGGGGGAGCTTTCTTT. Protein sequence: CASSKKGGAFF. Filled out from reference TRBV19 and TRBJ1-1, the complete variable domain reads DGGITQSPKYLFRKEGQNVTLSCEQNLNHDAMYWYRQDPGQGLRLIYYSQIVNDFQKGDIAEGYSVSREKKESFPLTVTSAQKNPTAFYLCASSKKGGAFFGQGTRLTVV.

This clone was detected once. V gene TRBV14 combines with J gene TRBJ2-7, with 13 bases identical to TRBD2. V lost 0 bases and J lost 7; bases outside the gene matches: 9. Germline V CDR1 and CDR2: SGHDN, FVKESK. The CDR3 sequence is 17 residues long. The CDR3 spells CASSQDRGLAGASEQYF. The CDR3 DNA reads TGTGCCAGCAGCCAAGACCGCGGACTAGCGGGGGCCTCGGAGCAGTACTTC.

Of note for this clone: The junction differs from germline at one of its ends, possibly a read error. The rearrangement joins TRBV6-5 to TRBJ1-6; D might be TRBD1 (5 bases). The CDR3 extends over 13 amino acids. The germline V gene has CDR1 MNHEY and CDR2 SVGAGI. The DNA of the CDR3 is TGTGCCAACAGTTACGCCGGGGGTTCACCCCTCCACTTT. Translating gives CANSYAGGSPLHF.

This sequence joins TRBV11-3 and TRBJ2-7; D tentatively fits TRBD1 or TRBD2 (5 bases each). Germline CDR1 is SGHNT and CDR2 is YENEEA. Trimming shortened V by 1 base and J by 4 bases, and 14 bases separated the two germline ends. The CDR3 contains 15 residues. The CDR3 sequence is CASSLGGPLAYEQYF. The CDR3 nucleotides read TGTGCCAGCAGCTTAGGGGGACCTCTTGCTTACGAGCAGTACTTC.

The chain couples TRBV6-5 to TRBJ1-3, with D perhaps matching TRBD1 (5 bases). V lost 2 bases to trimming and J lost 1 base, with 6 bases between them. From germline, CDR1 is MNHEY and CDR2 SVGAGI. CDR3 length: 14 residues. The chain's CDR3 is CASSYGGSGNTIYF. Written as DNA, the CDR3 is TGTGCCAGCAGTTACGGGGGTTCTGGAAACACCATATATTTT.

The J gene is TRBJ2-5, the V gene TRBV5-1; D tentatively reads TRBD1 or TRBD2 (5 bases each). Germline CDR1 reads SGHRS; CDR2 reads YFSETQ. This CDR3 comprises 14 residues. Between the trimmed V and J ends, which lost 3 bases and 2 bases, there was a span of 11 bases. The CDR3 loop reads CASSSTGPQETQYF. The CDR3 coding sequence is TGCGCCAGCAGCTCAACGGGACCTCAAGAGACCCAGTACTTC.

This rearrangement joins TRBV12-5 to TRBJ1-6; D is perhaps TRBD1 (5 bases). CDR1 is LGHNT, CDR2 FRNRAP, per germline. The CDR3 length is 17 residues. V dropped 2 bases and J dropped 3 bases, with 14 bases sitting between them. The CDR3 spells CASGLHPSQGYNSPLHF. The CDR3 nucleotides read TGTGCTAGTGGTTTGCATCCCAGTCAGGGCTATAATTCACCCCTCCACTTT.

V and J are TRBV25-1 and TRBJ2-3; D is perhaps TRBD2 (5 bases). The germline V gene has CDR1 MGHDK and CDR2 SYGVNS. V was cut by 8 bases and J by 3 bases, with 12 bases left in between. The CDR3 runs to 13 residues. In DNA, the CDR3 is TGTGCCAGCCGGGGAGTTTGGACAGATACGCAGTATTTT. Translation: CASRGVWTDTQYF. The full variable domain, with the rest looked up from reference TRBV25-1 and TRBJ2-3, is EADIYQTPRYLVIGTGKKITLECSQTMGHDKMYWYQQDPGMELHLIHYSYGVNSTEKGDLSSESTVSRIRTEHFPLTLESARPSHTSQYLCASRGVWTDTQYFGPGTRLTVL.

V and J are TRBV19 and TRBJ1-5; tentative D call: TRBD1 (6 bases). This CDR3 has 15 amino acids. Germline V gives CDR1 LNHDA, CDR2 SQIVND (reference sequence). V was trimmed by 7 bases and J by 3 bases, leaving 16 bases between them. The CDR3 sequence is CASKFDRRHNQPQHF. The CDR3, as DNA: TGTGCCAGTAAATTCGACAGGAGACACAATCAGCCCCAGCATTTT.

The CDR3 DNA follows: TGTGCCAGCAGTTGGGGGGATTTGAACACAGATACGCAGTATTTT. This translates into CASSWGDLNTDTQYF. V is TRBV6-5 and J is TRBJ2-3, with D perhaps TRBD2 (6 bases). The germline V and J ends were trimmed by 4 bases and 2 bases, with 13 bases remaining between them. This CDR3 comprises 15 residues. Germline lookup yields CDR1 MNHEY and CDR2 SVGAGI.

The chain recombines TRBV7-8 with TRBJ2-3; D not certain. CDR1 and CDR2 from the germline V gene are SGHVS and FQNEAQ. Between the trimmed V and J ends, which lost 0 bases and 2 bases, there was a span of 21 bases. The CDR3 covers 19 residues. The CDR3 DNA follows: TGTGCCAGCAGCTTAGCGCGATTCGAGACAACTTACGACACAGATACGCAGTATTTT. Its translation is CASSLARFETTYDTDTQYF.